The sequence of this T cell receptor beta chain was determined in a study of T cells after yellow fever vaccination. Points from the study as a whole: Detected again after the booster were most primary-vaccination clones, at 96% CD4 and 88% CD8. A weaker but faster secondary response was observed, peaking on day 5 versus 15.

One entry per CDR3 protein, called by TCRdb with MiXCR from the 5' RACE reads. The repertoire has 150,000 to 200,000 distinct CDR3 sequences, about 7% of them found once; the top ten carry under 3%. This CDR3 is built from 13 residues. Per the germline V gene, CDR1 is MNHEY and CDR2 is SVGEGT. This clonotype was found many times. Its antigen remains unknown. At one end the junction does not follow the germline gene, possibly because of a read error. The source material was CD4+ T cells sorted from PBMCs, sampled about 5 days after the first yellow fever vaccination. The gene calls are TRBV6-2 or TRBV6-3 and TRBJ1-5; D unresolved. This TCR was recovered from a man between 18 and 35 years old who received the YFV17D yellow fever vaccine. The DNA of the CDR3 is TGTGCCAGCGGTTACACGGCGTATCAGCCCCAGCATTTT. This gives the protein CASGYTAYQPQHF.